The 19 T cell receptor beta chains presented below share a single source sample, sequenced in a study of cytomegalovirus exposure and HLA in healthy donors (TCRdb year 2017). Library prep was done by the immunoSEQ multiplex PCR assay. For the multiplex PCR, a mixture combining 60 forward primers for TCR Vbeta segments and 13 reverse primers for TCR Jbeta segments was used. Sourced from immuneACCESS, this table was stored by TCRdb with only in-frame sequences that have V and J called. A share of the clones is absent; for the studies checked, an unresolved V gene accounts for under half, and the remainder has no known explanation. Here the sample has 100,000 to 150,000 clones; about 80% occur a single time. The ten largest clones add up to about 9.1% of the sample. The sequenced material came from PBMCs. The receptors shown here come from a woman in her forties or fifties in good health and CMV-seropositive.

The chain couples TRBV4-3 to TRBJ1-2; possibly TRBD1 for D (5 bases). The CDR3 consists of 15 residues. Deletions cut 4 bases from V and 6 bases from J, with 18 bases between. The germline CDR1 and CDR2 sequences are LGHNA and YSLEER. The CDR3 DNA reads TGCGCCAGCAGCCCCCGGCAGGGAGGTGAGAATGGCTACACCTTC. Translating it yields CASSPRQGGENGYTF.

The V call is TRBV19, the J call TRBJ1-2; 8 bases match TRBD1. CDR1 is LNHDA, CDR2 SQIVND, per germline (reference sequence). V shed 6 bases, J shed 2 bases, and the junction held 5 bases outside the gene matches. This CDR3 region has 14 residues. Written as DNA, the CDR3 is TGTGCCAGTAGCCATGGACAGGGAAACTATGGCTACACCTTC. Its protein product is CASSHGQGNYGYTF.

This chain joins TRBV30 and TRBJ2-1; 7 positions agree with TRBD2. Per the germline V gene, CDR1 is GTSNPN and CDR2 is SVGIG (reference sequence). The CDR3 consists of 13 residues. CDR3 nucleotide sequence: TGTCTGGGGGTAGCGGGCTCCTACAATGAGCAGTTCTTC. It is translated as CLGVAGSYNEQFF.

This clone was observed a handful of times. The chain combines TRBV5-1 with TRBJ2-1; no definite D call. V was pared by 0 bases and J by 10 bases, with 5 bases between. The CDR3 extends over 11 amino acids. The V gene's germline CDR1 is SGHRS and CDR2 YFSETQ. The CDR3 coding sequence is TGCGCCAGCAGCTTGGAGCGAGAGCAGTTCTTC. Amino acids: CASSLEREQFF. The variable domain in full, with the rest retrieved from reference TRBV5-1 and TRBJ2-1, is KAGVTQTPRYLIKTRGQQVTLSCSPISGHRSVSWYQQTPGQGLQFLFEYFSETQRNKGNFPGRFSGRQFSNSRSEMNVSTLELGDSALYLCASSLEREQFFGPGTRLTVL.

The V call is TRBV6-1, the J call TRBJ2-2, with D perhaps matching TRBD2 (6 bases). Germline CDR1 and CDR2: MNHNS and SASEGT. The length of the CDR3 is 15 residues. V lost 7 bases and J lost 2, with 14 bases in between. The CDR3 reads CASKKPGTNTGELFF. CDR3 sequence (DNA): TGTGCCAGCAAAAAGCCCGGGACTAACACCGGGGAGCTGTTTTTT.

The rearrangement joins TRBV6-5 to TRBJ2-7, with D hard to call. This CDR3 contains 11 residues. CDR1 is MNHEY and CDR2 is SVGAGI in the germline V gene. V was shortened by 4 bases and J by 4 bases, with 5 bases between the two germline ends. The DNA for the CDR3 is TGTGCCAGCAGTTCCAGATACGAGCAGTACTTC. Protein sequence: CASSSRYEQYF.

This clone was seen a single time. V usage is TRBV19 and J usage is TRBJ2-7, with a weak D call TRBD1 (6 bases). This CDR3 region has 14 residues. The ends were cut back, 4 bases at V and 6 bases at J, with 16 bases in the middle. Germline CDR1 LNHDA, CDR2 SQIVND (reference sequence). CDR3 sequence: CASSTQGWGTEQYF. In DNA form, the CDR3 reads TGTGCCAGTAGTACCCAGGGGTGGGGGACCGAGCAGTACTTC.

Note on this clone: The junction departs from germline at one end; a sequencing error may be responsible. The J gene is TRBJ2-7, the V gene TRBV7-2; TRBD2 aligns across 8 bases. The CDR3 has 15 residues. CDR1 is SGHTA, CDR2 FQGNSA, per germline. DNA for the CDR3: TGTGCCAGCACCTTACGAGACGGGGGGGCCTACGAGCAGTACTTC. Translation gives CASTLRDGGAYEQYF.

This clone is a singleton in its sample. The chain employs TRBV11-2 and TRBJ2-1; 13 bases are shared with TRBD2. After removal of 5 bases from V and 4 bases from J, the junction contained 2 bases not matched to a gene. Looked up from germline, CDR1 is SGHAT and CDR2 is FQNNGV. This CDR3 has 15 residues. The CDR3, as DNA: TGTGCCAGCAGCCTGACTAGCGGGGGGTACAATGAGCAGTTCTTC. It encodes CASSLTSGGYNEQFF.

The gene calls are TRBV9 and TRBJ2-3, with D uncertain. Germline-derived CDR1 and CDR2 are SGDLS and YYNGEE. Trimming stripped 2 bases from V and 0 bases from J, with 10 bases between. CDR3 size: 15 residues. CDR3 sequence (DNA): TGTGCCAGCAGCGTCCAAGCCTATAGCACAGATACGCAGTATTTT. As protein: CASSVQAYSTDTQYF. The full variable domain, rest sourced from reference TRBV9 and TRBJ2-3, is DSGVTQTPKHLITATGQRVTLRCSPRSGDLSVYWYQQSLDQGLQFLIQYYNGEERAKGNILERFSAQQFPDLHSELNLSSLELGDSALYFCASSVQAYSTDTQYFGPGTRLTVL.

This chain joins TRBV6-6 and TRBJ1-6; the D gene is possibly TRBD1 (5 bases). This CDR3 comprises 15 residues. Trimming took 4 bases from V and 10 from J, leaving 17 bases between them. CDR1 is MNHNY and CDR2 is SVGAGI in the germline V gene (reference sequence). Here the CDR3 DNA reads TGTGCCAGCAGTTCCTCCGACACGCGGGGGTCACCCCTCCACTTT. Translation: CASSSSDTRGSPLHF.

This clone appeared once. The junction differs from germline at one of its ends, possibly a read error. The chain links TRBV7-7 to TRBJ2-1, with D unresolved. The germline gives CDR1 SSHAT, CDR2 FNYEAQ (reference sequence). CDR3 length equals 15 residues. For the CDR3, the DNA is TGTGCTAGCAGCTTAGCTCCGGCTAGTAATAATGAGCAGTTCTTC. This gives the protein CASSLAPASNNEQFF. Filled out from reference TRBV7-7 and TRBJ2-1, the complete variable domain reads GAGVSQSPRYKVTKRGQDVTLRCDPISSHATLYWYQQALGQGPEFLTYFNYEAQPDKSGLPSDRFSAERPEGSISTLTIQRTEQRDSAMYRCASSLAPASNNEQFFGPGTRLTVL.

The genes are TRBV7-9 and TRBJ1-2, with 8 bases lining up with TRBD1. Trimming at V came to 5 bases and at J to 4 bases, leaving 12 bases not matched to a gene. Germline values: CDR1 SEHNR, CDR2 FQNEAQ (reference sequence). The CDR3 loop spans 16 amino acids. DNA of the CDR3: TGTGCCAGCAGCCCCCCGCGGCAGGGGGCGACCTATGGCTACACCTTC. Amino acid sequence: CASSPPRQGATYGYTF. Looking up the rest from reference TRBV7-9 and TRBJ1-2 gives the full variable domain: DTGVSQNPRHKITKRGQNVTFRCDPISEHNRLYWYRQTLGQGPEFLTYFQNEAQLEKSRLLSDRFSAERPKGSFSTLEIQRTEQGDSAMYLCASSPPRQGATYGYTFGSGTRLTVV.

The chain employs TRBV7-2 and TRBJ2-7; D uncertain. V lost 1 base and J 5 bases, leaving 9 bases between the germline ends. The CDR3 is 13 amino acids. Germline CDR1 reads SGHTA; CDR2 reads FQGNSA. The DNA of the CDR3 is TGTGCCAGCAGCTTAGTAAGAGCTAACGAGCAGTACTTC. Translation gives CASSLVRANEQYF.

This chain joins TRBV10-3 and TRBJ2-1; 12 bases align to TRBD2. The V gene end was trimmed by 0 bases and the J gene end by 5 bases; junction bases not matched to a gene: 5. The CDR3 runs 17 residues. Germline CDR1 reads ENHRY; CDR2 reads SYGVKD. This CDR3 reads CAISESVGLAGNNEQFF. The CDR3 DNA follows: TGTGCCATCAGTGAGTCTGTAGGACTAGCGGGAAACAATGAGCAGTTCTTC.

The chain links TRBV19 to TRBJ1-1; 8 bases are shared with TRBD1. J lost 0 bases, V lost 8 bases, and 8 bases had no gene match. CDR1 is LNHDA, CDR2 SQIVND, per germline (reference sequence). CDR3 length equals 15 residues. This chain's CDR3 is CASSKRQGMNTEAFF. CDR3 DNA sequence: TGTGCCAGTTCAAAAAGACAGGGGATGAACACTGAAGCTTTCTTT.

The genes are TRBV10-3 and TRBJ1-2; TRBD1 matches 7 bases. CDR1 and CDR2 (germline): ENHRY, SYGVKD. The V segment lost 9 bases and the J segment 3 bases; nucleotides outside the gene matches: 10. This CDR3 contains 14 residues. This CDR3 reads CAIRGQVRDYGYTF. As DNA, the CDR3 is TGTGCCATAAGAGGACAGGTGAGGGACTATGGCTACACCTTC.

J is TRBJ2-7 and V is TRBV4-1; no clear D. Trimming stripped 1 base from V and 7 bases from J, with 11 bases between. Looked up from germline, CDR1 is MGHRA and CDR2 is YSYEKL. CDR3 size: 13 residues. CDR3 DNA sequence: TGCGCCAGCAGCCAAGTAACCCGGCGGGAGCAGTACTTC. It yields the protein CASSQVTRREQYF.

This clone has only one observation. The gene calls are TRBV5-1 and TRBJ2-2, with D maybe TRBD2 (7 bases). Germline CDR1 is SGHRS and CDR2 is YFSETQ. The V gene lost 4 bases and the J gene lost 6 bases, with 16 bases spanning the gap. CDR3 length equals 15 residues. The CDR3 region is CASSLFGGAPGELFF. The CDR3 DNA is TGCGCCAGCAGCCTCTTTGGGGGGGCCCCCGGGGAGCTGTTTTTT.